One and the same sample provided the 22 T cell receptor beta chains below, sequenced in a study of graft-versus-host responses after intestinal transplantation. Method: immunoSEQ multiplex PCR; TCRdb's copy keeps in-frame clones and lacks some. The repertoire holds approximately 15,000 clones, with about 33% as singletons. This specimen was alloreactive CD4+ T cells from a mixed lymphocyte reaction culture, taken before intestinal transplant. Subset here: CFSE-low proliferating T cells sorted from roughly 6-day pre-transplant mixed lymphocyte reaction (GvH or HvG direction). The receptors stem from a human patient who received an intestinal transplant.

The genes are TRBV5-1 and TRBJ1-5, with D possibly TRBD1 on 5 matching bases. Trimming removed 0 bases at V and 5 bases at J, with 6 bases between. This CDR3 comprises 13 residues. Germline CDR1 SGHRS, CDR2 YFSETQ. The CDR3 DNA reads TGCGCCAGCAGCTTGGGGGGCGATCAGCCCCAGCATTTT. Protein sequence: CASSLGGDQPQHF.

V and J are TRBV28 and TRBJ2-1; D not resolved. Trimming removed 6 bases at V and 1 base at J, with 13 bases between. In germline, CDR1 is MDHEN, CDR2 SYDVKM. The CDR3 is 15 residues long. The CDR3 DNA follows: TGTGCCAGCAGGCCTACCAACCCATCCTACAATGAGCAGTTCTTC. Translated: CASRPTNPSYNEQFF.

The table lists this clone with a few counts. V and J are TRBV29-1 and TRBJ2-3; weak D call: TRBD1 (6 bases). Trimming left V 3 bases short and J 1 base short, with 8 bases between. The CDR3 sequence is 13 residues long. The germline V gene has CDR1 SQVTM and CDR2 ANQGSEA. The CDR3 nucleotides read TGCAGCGTTGACCGACAGGGCACAGATACGCAGTATTTT. This gives the protein CSVDRQGTDTQYF.

The chain employs TRBV6-1 and TRBJ2-1; tentative D call: TRBD2 (6 bases). V shed 4 bases and J shed 3 bases, with 13 bases lying between them. This CDR3 has 15 residues. Germline CDR1 and CDR2: MNHNS and SASEGT. The CDR3 region is CASSGYSGRYNEQFF. The DNA for the CDR3 is TGTGCCAGCAGTGGATATAGCGGACGCTACAATGAGCAGTTCTTC.

CDR3 in DNA: TGTGCCAGCAGTCAAGGTGGCAGGGGGCAGACTGAAGCTTTCTTT. As protein: CASSQGGRGQTEAFF. The chain is built from TRBV6-5 and TRBJ1-1; 8 positions match TRBD1. In germline, CDR1 is MNHEY, CDR2 SVGAGI. The J segment lost 5 bases and the V segment lost 5 bases, leaving 10 bases of the junction unmatched. The CDR3 extends over 15 amino acids.

This rearrangement joins TRBV6-6 to TRBJ2-1; D unresolved. V lost 3 bases and J 3 bases, leaving 6 bases between the germline ends. CDR3 size: 13 residues. Germline V gene lookup returns CDR1 MNHNY and CDR2 SVGAGI (reference sequence). The CDR3 protein is CASSYLYYNEQFF. CDR3 DNA sequence: TGTGCCAGCAGTTATCTCTACTACAATGAGCAGTTCTTC.

This clone appeared a few times. The gene calls are TRBV27 and TRBJ2-5; D gene ambiguous. The CDR3 totals 14 residues. Germline V gives CDR1 MNHEY, CDR2 SMNVEV (reference sequence). Deletions cut 6 bases from V and 5 bases from J, with 16 bases between. In DNA, the CDR3 is TGTGCCAGCAGGCCGTACGACACCCCGGAGACCCAGTACTTC. It is translated as CASRPYDTPETQYF.

In regard to this clone: The germline gene is not matched at one end of the junction; a read error may be the cause. J is TRBJ1-5 and V is TRBV10-3, with D maybe TRBD1 (5 bases). The CDR3 contains 18 residues. From germline, CDR1 is ENHRY and CDR2 SYGVKD. DNA for the CDR3: TGTGCCATCAGTGAGTCCCCCAGGGTGAGTGGGAGCAATCAGTCCCAGCATTTT. Amino acids: CAISESPRVSGSNQSQHF.

This clone has only a few counts. This sequence joins TRBV19 and TRBJ2-5, with TRBD1 matching 7 bases. The CDR3 covers 16 residues. The V gene end was trimmed by 3 bases and the J gene end by 5 bases; junction bases not matched to a gene: 12. From germline, CDR1 is LNHDA and CDR2 SQIVND (reference sequence). CDR3 DNA sequence: TGTGCCAGTAGTATTAAGTCGCTCACAGGGGCTGAGACCCAGTACTTC. Protein product: CASSIKSLTGAETQYF. The full variable domain, its missing parts supplied by reference TRBV19 and TRBJ2-5, is DGGITQSPKYLFRKEGQNVTLSCEQNLNHDAMYWYRQDPGQGLRLIYYSQIVNDFQKGDIAEGYSVSREKKESFPLTVTSAQKNPTAFYLCASSIKSLTGAETQYFGPGTRLLVL.

V is TRBV11-3 and J is TRBJ1-6; TRBD1 agrees at 7 bases. Germline CDR1 is SGHNT and CDR2 is YENEEA. V gave up 3 bases and J gave up 7 bases; unmatched junction bases: 3. CDR3 length: 14 residues. CDR3 sequence reads: CASSLLDRNSPLHF. The CDR3 DNA is TGTGCCAGCAGCTTGTTGGACAGGAATTCACCCCTCCACTTT.

This clone was counted between two and nine times. The V call is TRBV11-1, the J call TRBJ2-5; 10 bases are a match to TRBD1. Germline V gene data show CDR1 as SGHAT and CDR2 as FQDESV (reference sequence). V shed 6 bases, J shed 11 bases, and the junction held 15 bases outside the gene matches. This CDR3 contains 15 residues. This CDR3 is CASRSPGTGAREQYF. CDR3 DNA sequence: TGTGCCAGCAGATCCCCCGGGACAGGGGCGCGAGAGCAGTACTTC. Supplemented by reference TRBV11-1 and TRBJ2-5, the full variable domain reads EAEVAQSPRYKITEKSQAVAFWCDPISGHATLYWYRQILGQGPELLVQFQDESVVDDSQLPKDRFSAERLKGVDSTLKIQPAELGDSAMYLCASRSPGTGAREQYFGPGTRLLVL.

This clone occurred a few times. The DNA for the CDR3 is TGTGCCAGCACTCTAGCGACCGGGGAGCTGTTTTTT. This sequence encodes CASTLATGELFF. The chain has TRBV2 and TRBJ2-2; D possibly corresponds to TRBD2 (6 bases). V gave up 7 bases and J gave up 5 bases, with 8 bases separating them. CDR1 and CDR2 (germline): SNHLY, FYNNEI. This CDR3 is built from 12 residues.

In DNA form, the CDR3 reads TGTGCCAGCAGCCCAGAAGCGTATAGCACAGATACGCAGTATTTT. Protein: CASSPEAYSTDTQYF. The chain is built from TRBV5-5 and TRBJ2-3; no reliable D call. The V end was cut by 4 bases, the J end by 0 bases, with 12 bases between. The CDR3 extends over 15 amino acids. In germline, CDR1 is SGHKS, CDR2 YYEKEE (reference sequence). The full variable domain, rest sourced from reference TRBV5-5 and TRBJ2-3, is DAGVTQSPTHLIKTRGQQVTLRCSPISGHKSVSWYQQVLGQGPQFIFQYYEKEERGRGNFPDRFSARQFPNYSSELNVNALLLGDSALYLCASSPEAYSTDTQYFGPGTRLTVL.

This clone was picked up a small number of times. The V gene is TRBV6-4, the J gene TRBJ1-2, with a tentative D call TRBD1 (6 bases). Germline lookup yields CDR1 MRHNA and CDR2 SNTAGT. Deletions cut 1 base from V and 2 bases from J, with 11 bases between. This CDR3 spans 15 amino acids. In DNA, the CDR3 is TGTGCCAGCAGTGACTATCCCGGACAGAACTATGGCTACACCTTC. Its protein is CASSDYPGQNYGYTF.

The genes are TRBV5-1 and TRBJ1-2; the D is unclear. The CDR3 is 14 residues long. V gave up 0 bases and J gave up 7 bases, with 13 bases separating them. CDR1 is SGHRS and CDR2 is YFSETQ in the germline V gene. CDR3: CASSLDRLGGGYTF. The CDR3 DNA is TGCGCCAGCAGCTTGGACAGACTCGGAGGTGGCTACACCTTC.

This sequence joins TRBV9 and TRBJ1-3; D not resolved. V was clipped by 0 bases and J by 0 bases, with 4 bases between them. Germline-derived CDR1 and CDR2 are SGDLS and YYNGEE. CDR3 length: 14 residues. The CDR3 DNA reads as TGTGCCAGCAGCGTAGGCCACTCTGGAAACACCATATATTTT. Its translation: CASSVGHSGNTIYF.

This chain uses TRBV12-5 with TRBJ2-3; D possibly corresponds to TRBD2 (6 bases). V was cut by 5 bases and J by 2 bases, with 14 bases left in between. Germline assignment: CDR1 LGHNT and CDR2 FRNRAP. There are 15 residues in the CDR3. The CDR3 DNA is TGTGCTAGTGGTGACCGGGACTCGTACACAGATACGCAGTATTTT. Protein: CASGDRDSYTDTQYF.

This clone was recorded a few times. V and J are TRBV6-6 and TRBJ2-7, with TRBD2 matching 12 bases. Trimming removed 5 bases from V and 7 bases from J; junction bases left unmatched: 9. The CDR3 consists of 15 residues. CDR1 is MNHNY and CDR2 is SVGAGI in the germline V gene (reference sequence). As DNA, the CDR3 is TGTGCCAGCAGTCAACAGAGGACTAGCGGGGAGGAGCAGTACTTC. Protein product: CASSQQRTSGEEQYF.

This clone occurred once. CDR3 nucleotides: TGTGCCAGCAGGGGGGGGAGTAGTTACACCGGGGAGCTGTTTTTT. It specifies CASRGGSSYTGELFF. The V and J genes are TRBV28 and TRBJ2-2; 7 nucleotides agree with TRBD2. In germline, CDR1 is MDHEN, CDR2 SYDVKM. The ends lost 6 bases at V and 3 bases at J; junction bases unmatched: 7. The length of the CDR3 is 15 residues.

The rearrangement links TRBV9 to TRBJ2-7; a weak D match, TRBD2 (6 bases). Germline V gives CDR1 SGDLS, CDR2 YYNGEE. V was shortened by 10 bases and J by 3 bases, with 20 bases between the two germline ends. This CDR3 spans 14 amino acids. The CDR3 protein is CAPTWPRDHYEQYF. For the CDR3, the DNA is TGTGCCCCGACCTGGCCGCGGGACCACTACGAGCAGTACTTC.

With regard to this clone: The sample carries other DNA sequences with the same CDR3. J is TRBJ2-7 and V is TRBV5-6; 12 bases fit TRBD1. Per the germline V gene, CDR1 is SGHDT and CDR2 is YYEEEE. J lost 2 bases, V lost 0 bases, and 9 bases had no gene match. The length of the CDR3 is 18 residues. In DNA form, the CDR3 reads TGTGCCAGCAGCTTGGGGGGTAGGGGGACAGGGGGCCCCTACGAGCAGTACTTC. As protein: CASSLGGRGTGGPYEQYF.

The J gene is TRBJ2-2, the V gene TRBV7-3; tentative D call: TRBD1 (6 bases). Trimming removed 4 bases at V and 4 bases at J, with 13 bases between. CDR1 and CDR2 (germline): SGHTA, FQGTGA. The CDR3 has 15 residues. CDR3 nucleotide sequence: TGTGCCAGCAGCTGGGACACCTCGGGCACCGGGGAGCTGTTTTTT. Residues: CASSWDTSGTGELFF. Using reference TRBV7-3 and TRBJ2-2 for the parts outside the CDR3, the full variable domain is GAGVSQTPSNKVTEKGKYVELRCDPISGHTALYWYRQSLGQGPEFLIYFQGTGAADDSGLPNDRFFAVRPEGSVSTLKIQRTERGDSAVYLCASSWDTSGTGELFFGEGSRLTVL.